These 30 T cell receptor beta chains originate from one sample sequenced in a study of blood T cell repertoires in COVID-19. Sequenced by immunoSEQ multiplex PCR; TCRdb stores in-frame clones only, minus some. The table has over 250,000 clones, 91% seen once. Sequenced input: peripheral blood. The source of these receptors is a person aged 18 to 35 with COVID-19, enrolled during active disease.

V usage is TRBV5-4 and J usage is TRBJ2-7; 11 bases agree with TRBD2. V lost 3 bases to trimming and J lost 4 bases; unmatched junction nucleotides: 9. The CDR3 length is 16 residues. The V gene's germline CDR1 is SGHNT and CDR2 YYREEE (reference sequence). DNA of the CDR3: TGTGCCAGCAGCTGGACCTCTAGCGGGAGGCCTTACGAGCAGTACTTC. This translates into CASSWTSSGRPYEQYF.

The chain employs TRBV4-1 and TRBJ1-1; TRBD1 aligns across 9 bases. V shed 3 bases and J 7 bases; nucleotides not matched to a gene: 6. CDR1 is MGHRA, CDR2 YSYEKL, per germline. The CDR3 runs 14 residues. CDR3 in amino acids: CASSHGQGPSEAFF. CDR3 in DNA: TGCGCCAGCAGCCACGGACAGGGGCCCAGTGAAGCTTTCTTT.

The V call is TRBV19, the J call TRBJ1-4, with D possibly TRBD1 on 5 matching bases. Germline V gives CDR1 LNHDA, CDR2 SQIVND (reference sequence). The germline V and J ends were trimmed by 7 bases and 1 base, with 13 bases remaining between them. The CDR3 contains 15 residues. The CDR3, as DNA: TGTGCCAGTACCGACCAGGGCGGAACTAATGAAAAACTGTTTTTT. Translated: CASTDQGGTNEKLFF.

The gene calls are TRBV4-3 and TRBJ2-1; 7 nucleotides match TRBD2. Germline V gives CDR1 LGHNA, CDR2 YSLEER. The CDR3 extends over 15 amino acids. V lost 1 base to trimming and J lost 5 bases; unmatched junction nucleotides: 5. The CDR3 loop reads CASSQGAGPNNEQFF. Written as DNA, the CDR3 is TGCGCCAGCAGCCAAGGAGCGGGACCCAACAATGAGCAGTTCTTC.

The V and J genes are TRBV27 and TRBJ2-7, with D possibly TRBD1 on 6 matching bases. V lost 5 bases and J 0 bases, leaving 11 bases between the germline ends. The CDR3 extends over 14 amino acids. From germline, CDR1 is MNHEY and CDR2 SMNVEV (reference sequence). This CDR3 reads CASSADRSSYEQYF. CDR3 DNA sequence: TGTGCCAGCAGTGCAGACAGGAGCTCCTACGAGCAGTACTTC.

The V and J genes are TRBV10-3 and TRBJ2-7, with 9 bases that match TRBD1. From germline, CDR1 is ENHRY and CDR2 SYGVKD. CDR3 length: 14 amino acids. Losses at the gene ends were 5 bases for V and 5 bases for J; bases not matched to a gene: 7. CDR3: CAISRGQGNHEQYF. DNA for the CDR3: TGTGCCATCAGTCGAGGACAGGGGAACCACGAGCAGTACTTC.

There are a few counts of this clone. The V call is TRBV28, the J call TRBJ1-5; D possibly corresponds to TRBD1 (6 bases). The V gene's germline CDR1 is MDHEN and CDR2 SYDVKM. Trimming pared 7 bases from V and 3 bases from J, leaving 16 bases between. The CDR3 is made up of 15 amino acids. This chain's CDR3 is CASTSYGGPNQPQHF. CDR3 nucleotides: TGTGCCAGCACCTCTTACGGGGGGCCCAATCAGCCCCAGCATTTT.

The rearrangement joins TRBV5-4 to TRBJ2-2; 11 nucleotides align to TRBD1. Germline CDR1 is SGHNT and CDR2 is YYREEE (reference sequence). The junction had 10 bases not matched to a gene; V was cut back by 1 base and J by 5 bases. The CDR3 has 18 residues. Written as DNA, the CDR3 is TGTGCCAGCAGCTTGATGGACAGGGGGCGAGGACAGACCGGGGAGCTGTTTTTT. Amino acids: CASSLMDRGRGQTGELFF.

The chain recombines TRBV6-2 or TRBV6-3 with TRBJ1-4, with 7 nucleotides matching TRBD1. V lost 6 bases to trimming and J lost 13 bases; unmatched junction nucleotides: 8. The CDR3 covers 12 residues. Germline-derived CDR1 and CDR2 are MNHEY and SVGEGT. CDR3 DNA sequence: TGTGCCAGCAGCCGACAGGGTAGGGGACTGTTTTTT. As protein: CASSRQGRGLFF.

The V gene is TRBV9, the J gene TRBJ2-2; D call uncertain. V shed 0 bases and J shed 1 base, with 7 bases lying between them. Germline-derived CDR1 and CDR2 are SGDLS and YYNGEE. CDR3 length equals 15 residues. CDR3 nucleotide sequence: TGTGCCAGCAGCGTAGTCAGTGAGAACACCGGGGAGCTGTTTTTT. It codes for CASSVVSENTGELFF.

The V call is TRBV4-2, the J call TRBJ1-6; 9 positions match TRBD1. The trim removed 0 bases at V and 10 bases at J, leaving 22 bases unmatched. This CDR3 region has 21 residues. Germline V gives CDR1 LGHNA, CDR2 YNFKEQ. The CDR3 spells CASSQDAPGTGSTYWDSPLHF. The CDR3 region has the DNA TGTGCCAGCAGCCAAGATGCCCCCGGGACAGGGTCTACTTATTGGGACTCACCCCTCCACTTT.

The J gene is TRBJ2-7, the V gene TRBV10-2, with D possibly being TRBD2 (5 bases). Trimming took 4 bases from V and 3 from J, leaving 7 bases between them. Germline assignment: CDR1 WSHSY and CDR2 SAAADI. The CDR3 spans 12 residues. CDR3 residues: CASSAGSYEQYF. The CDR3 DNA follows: TGCGCCAGCAGTGCGGGGAGCTACGAGCAGTACTTC.

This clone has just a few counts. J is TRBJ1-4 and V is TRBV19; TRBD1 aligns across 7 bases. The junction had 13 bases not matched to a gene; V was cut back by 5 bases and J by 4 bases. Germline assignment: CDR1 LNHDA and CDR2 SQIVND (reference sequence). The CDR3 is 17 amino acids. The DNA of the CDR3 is TGTGCCAGTAGTTCTCATTGGACAGGTGGGAGTAATGAAAAACTGTTTTTT. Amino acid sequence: CASSSHWTGGSNEKLFF.

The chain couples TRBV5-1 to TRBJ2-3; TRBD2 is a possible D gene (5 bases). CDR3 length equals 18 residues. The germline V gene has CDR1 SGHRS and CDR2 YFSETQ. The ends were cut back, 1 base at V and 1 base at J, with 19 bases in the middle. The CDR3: CASSLSGGRSHGTDTQYF. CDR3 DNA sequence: TGCGCCAGCAGCTTGTCTGGAGGCAGGTCGCACGGCACAGATACGCAGTATTTT.

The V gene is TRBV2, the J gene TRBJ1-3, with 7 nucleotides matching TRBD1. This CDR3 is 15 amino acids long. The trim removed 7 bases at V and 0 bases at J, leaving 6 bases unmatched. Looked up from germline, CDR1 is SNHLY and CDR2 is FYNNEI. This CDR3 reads CASTEGQVSGNTIYF. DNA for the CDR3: TGTGCCAGCACAGAAGGACAGGTCTCTGGAAACACCATATATTTT.

In DNA, the CDR3 is TGCAGTGCTCCGTACTACAATGAGCAGTTCTTC. The encoded protein is CSAPYYNEQFF. The chain has TRBV20-1 and TRBJ2-1; D unresolved. Germline-derived CDR1 and CDR2 are DFQATT and SNEGSKA (reference sequence). The V end was cut by 5 bases, the J end by 3 bases, with 5 bases between. The CDR3 is made up of 11 amino acids.

The CDR3 nucleotides are TGTGCCAGCAGCTCATCAACAGGTACCTATAGCAATCAGCCCCAGCATTTT. Translating it yields CASSSSTGTYSNQPQHF. This chain links TRBV5-6 with TRBJ1-5; weak D call: TRBD1 (5 bases). The germline V and J ends were trimmed by 3 bases and 0 bases, with 16 bases remaining between them. CDR1 SGHDT and CDR2 YYEEEE come from the germline V gene. The CDR3 consists of 17 residues.

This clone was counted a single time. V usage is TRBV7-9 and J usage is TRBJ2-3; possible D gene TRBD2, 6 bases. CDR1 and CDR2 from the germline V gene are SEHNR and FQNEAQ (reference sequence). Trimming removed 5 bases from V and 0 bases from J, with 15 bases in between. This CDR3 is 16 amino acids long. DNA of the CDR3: TGTGCCAGCAGCCTACCAGGCGGGGTTAGCACAGATACGCAGTATTTT. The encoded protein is CASSLPGGVSTDTQYF.

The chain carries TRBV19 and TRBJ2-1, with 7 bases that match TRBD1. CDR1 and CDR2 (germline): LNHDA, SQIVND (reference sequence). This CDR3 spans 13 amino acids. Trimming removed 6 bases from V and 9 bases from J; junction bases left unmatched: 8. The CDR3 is CASSRGQFTEQFF. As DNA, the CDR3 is TGTGCCAGTAGCCGGGGACAGTTCACTGAGCAGTTCTTC.

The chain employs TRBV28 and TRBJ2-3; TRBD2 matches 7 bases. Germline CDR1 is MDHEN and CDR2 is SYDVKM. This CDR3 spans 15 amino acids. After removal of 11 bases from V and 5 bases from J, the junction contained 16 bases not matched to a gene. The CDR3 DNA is TGTGCCGTCATGGGCGGGAGCGCCGGTGGAGATACGCAGTATTTT. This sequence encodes CAVMGGSAGGDTQYF.

CDR3 region: CASSLGWTSGNTIYF. In nucleotides, the CDR3 is TGCGCCAGCAGCCTGGGATGGACATCTGGAAACACCATATATTTT. The V call is TRBV4-1, the J call TRBJ1-3, with D perhaps matching TRBD1 (5 bases). Looked up from germline, CDR1 is MGHRA and CDR2 is YSYEKL. Trimming removed 4 bases at V and 1 base at J, with 11 bases between. The CDR3 consists of 15 residues.

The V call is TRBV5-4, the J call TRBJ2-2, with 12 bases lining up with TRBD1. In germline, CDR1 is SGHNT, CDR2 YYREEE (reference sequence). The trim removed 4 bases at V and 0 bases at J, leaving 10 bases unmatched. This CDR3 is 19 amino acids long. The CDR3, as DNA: TGTGCCAGCAGCCGAGAGGGACAGGGGGCCCTCGCGAACACCGGGGAGCTGTTTTTT. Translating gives CASSREGQGALANTGELFF. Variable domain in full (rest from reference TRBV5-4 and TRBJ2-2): ETGVTQSPTHLIKTRGQQVTLRCSSQSGHNTVSWYQQALGQGPQFIFQYYREEENGRGNFPPRFSGLQFPNYSSELNVNALELDDSALYLCASSREGQGALANTGELFFGEGSRLTVL.

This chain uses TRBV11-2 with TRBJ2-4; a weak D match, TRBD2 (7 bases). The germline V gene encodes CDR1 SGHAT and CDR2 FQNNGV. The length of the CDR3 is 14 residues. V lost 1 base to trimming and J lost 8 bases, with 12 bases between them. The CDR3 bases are TGTGCCAGCAGCTTAGTAGGGGGGGTGGACATTCAGTACTTC. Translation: CASSLVGGVDIQYF.

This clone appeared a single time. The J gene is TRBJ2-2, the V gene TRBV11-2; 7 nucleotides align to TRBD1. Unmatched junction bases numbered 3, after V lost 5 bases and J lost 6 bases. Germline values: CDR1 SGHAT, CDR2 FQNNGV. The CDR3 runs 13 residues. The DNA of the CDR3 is TGTGCCAGCAGCCAGGGGGTTCCCGGGGAGCTGTTTTTT. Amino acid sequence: CASSQGVPGELFF.

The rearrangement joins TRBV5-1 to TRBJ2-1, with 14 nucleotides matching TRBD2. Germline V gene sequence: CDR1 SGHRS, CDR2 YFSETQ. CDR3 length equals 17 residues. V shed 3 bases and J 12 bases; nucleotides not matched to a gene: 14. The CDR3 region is CASSSIAGTSGSSGQFF. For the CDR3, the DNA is TGCGCCAGCAGCTCCATCGCAGGGACTAGCGGGAGTTCAGGGCAGTTCTTC.

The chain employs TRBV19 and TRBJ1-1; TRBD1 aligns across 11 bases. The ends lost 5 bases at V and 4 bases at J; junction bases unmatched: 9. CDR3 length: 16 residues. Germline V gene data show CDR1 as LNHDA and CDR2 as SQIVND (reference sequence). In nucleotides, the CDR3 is TGTGCCAGTAGTCCCCGGGACAGGGGGTCTTTCACTGAAGCTTTCTTT. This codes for CASSPRDRGSFTEAFF.

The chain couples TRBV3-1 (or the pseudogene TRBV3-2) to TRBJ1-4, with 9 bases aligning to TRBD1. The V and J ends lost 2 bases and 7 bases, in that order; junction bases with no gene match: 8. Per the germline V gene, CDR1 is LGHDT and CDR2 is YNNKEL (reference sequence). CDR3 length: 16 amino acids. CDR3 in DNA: TGTGCCAGCAGCCAAAGACCGGGACAGGGACTTGAAAAACTGTTTTTT. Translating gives CASSQRPGQGLEKLFF.

CDR3 sequence reads: CASSRGQGTDTQYF. CDR3 nucleotide sequence: TGTGCCAGCTCCCGCGGACAGGGCACAGATACGCAGTATTTT. The chain is built from TRBV18 and TRBJ2-3, with 7 bases lining up with TRBD1. The V gene's germline CDR1 is KGHSH and CDR2 LQKENI. The CDR3 loop spans 14 amino acids. The ends lost 6 bases at V and 1 base at J; junction bases unmatched: 4.

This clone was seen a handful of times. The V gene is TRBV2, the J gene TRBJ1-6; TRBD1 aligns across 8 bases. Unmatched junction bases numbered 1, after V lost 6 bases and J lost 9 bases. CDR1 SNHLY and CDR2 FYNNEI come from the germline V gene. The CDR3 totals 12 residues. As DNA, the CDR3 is TGTGCCAGCAGGGGGACAGGTTCACCCCTCCACTTT. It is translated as CASRGTGSPLHF.

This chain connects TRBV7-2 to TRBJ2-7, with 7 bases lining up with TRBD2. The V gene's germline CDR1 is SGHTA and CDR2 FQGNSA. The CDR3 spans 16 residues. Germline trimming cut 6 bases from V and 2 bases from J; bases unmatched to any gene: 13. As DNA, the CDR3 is TGTGCCAGCAGTCCCAGTGGCGGGAGTATCACCTACGAGCAGTACTTC. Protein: CASSPSGGSITYEQYF.